This TCR beta chain is drawn from a study of blood T cell repertoires in COVID-19. With 3 bases removed from V and 0 bases from J, the gap between germline ends came to 12 bases. Germline V gene lookup returns CDR1 MGHRA and CDR2 YSYEKL. This CDR3 region has 16 residues. Here immunoSEQ multiplex PCR was the method, and the copy in TCRdb shows in-frame clones only, minus some. The top ten clones hold approximately 2.3% of a sample with 90,000 to 150,000 clones, roughly 89% of them seen once. The sequenced material came from peripheral blood. This clonotype originated in a woman in her 50s with acute or convalescent COVID-19. The chain is built from TRBV4-1 and TRBJ2-4, with D possibly TRBD2 on 5 matching bases. The DNA of the CDR3 is TGCGCCAGCAGCCAGGGCCGGGATCTAGCCAAAAACATTCAGTACTTC. It translates to CASSQGRDLAKNIQYF.